This TCR beta chain was captured by sequencing in a study of shared clonotypes between healthy human individuals. Study information: A donor's plate count was three for CD4 naive and three for CD4 memory; CD8 naive had two and CD8 memory one.

Using immunoSEQ multiplex PCR, the repertoire was profiled, and TCRdb retains in-frame clones only, with some absent. The data show some 2,500,000 clones, 92% seen once. As for this clone: Other DNA variants within this sample encode the same CDR3.

Germline CDR1 reads SGHRS; CDR2 reads YFSETQ. The CDR3 length is 14 residues. V was clipped by 3 bases and J by 1 base, with 10 bases between them. The origin of this receptor is a man aged 18 to 30 in good health. Some clones in this sample may be carry-over from other donors' samples. The genes are TRBV5-1 and TRBJ2-5; perhaps TRBD1 as D (5 bases). The specimen was naive CD4+ T cells from PBMCs. As for subset: CD45RA+ positively selected. The CDR3 region is CASSSQGFQETQYF. The CDR3 coding sequence is TGCGCCAGCAGCTCTCAGGGTTTCCAAGAGACCCAGTACTTC.